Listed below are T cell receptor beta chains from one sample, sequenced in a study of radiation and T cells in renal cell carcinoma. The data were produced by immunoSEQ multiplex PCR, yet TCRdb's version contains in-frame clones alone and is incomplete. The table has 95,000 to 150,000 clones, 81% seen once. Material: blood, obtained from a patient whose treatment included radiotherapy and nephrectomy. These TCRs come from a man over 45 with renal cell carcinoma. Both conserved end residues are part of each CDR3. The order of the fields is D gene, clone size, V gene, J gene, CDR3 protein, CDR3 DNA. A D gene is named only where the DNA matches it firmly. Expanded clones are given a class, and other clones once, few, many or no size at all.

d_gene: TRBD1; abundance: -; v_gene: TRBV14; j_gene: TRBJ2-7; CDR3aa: CASSRWTGVASYEQYF; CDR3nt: TGTGCCAGCAGCCGCTGGACAGGCGTGGCTTCCTACGAGCAGTACTTC
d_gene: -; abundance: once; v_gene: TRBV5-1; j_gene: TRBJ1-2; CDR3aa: CASSFQGLGYTF; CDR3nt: TGCGCCAGCAGCTTCCAGGGGCTTGGCTACACCTTC
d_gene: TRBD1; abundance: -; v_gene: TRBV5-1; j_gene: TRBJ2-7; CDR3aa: CASSLEGQGSYEQYF; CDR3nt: TGCGCCAGCAGCTTGGAGGGACAGGGATCCTACGAGCAGTACTTC
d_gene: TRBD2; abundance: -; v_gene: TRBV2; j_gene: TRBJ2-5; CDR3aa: CASSGGGLETQYF; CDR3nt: TGTGCCAGCAGCGGGGGGGGGTTAGAGACCCAGTACTTC
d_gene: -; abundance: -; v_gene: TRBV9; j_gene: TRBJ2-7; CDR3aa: CASSVHSQGAYEQYF; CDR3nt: TGTGCCAGCAGCGTACACAGTCAAGGGGCCTACGAGCAGTACTTC
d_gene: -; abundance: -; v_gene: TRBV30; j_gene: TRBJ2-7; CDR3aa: CAWGLTWGQNYEQYF; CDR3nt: TGTGCCTGGGGCCTAACGTGGGGGCAGAATTACGAGCAGTACTTC
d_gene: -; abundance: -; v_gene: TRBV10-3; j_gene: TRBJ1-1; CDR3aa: CATESEEGTEAFF; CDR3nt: TGTGCCACCGAGTCCGAGGAGGGCACTGAAGCTTTCTTT
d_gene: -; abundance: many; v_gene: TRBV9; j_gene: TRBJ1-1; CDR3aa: CASSLRQVNTEAFF; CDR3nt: TGTGCCAGCAGTCTTCGGCAGGTGAACACTGAAGCTTTCTTT
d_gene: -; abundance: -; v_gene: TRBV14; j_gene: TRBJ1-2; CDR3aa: CASSLGRDNYGYTF; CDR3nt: TGTGCCAGCAGCCTGGGCAGAGACAACTATGGCTACACCTTC
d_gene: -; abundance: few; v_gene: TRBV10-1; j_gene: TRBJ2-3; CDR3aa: CASSEGATSRLYF; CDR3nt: TGCGCCAGCAGTGAGGGAGCGACTAGTCGTCTGTATTTT
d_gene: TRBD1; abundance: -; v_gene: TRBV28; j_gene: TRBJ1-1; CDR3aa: CASSLGQGFRTEAFF; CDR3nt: TGTGCCAGCAGTTTGGGACAGGGTTTTCGGACTGAAGCTTTCTTT
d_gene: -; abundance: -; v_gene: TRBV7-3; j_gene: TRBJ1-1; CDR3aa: CASSPTSLSNTEAFF; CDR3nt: TGTGCCAGCAGCCCGACCTCACTATCGAACACTGAAGCTTTCTTT
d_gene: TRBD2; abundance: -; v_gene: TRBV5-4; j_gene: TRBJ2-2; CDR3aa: CASSLELAGGPPTGELFF; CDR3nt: TGTGCCAGCAGCTTGGAGCTAGCGGGAGGCCCCCCCACCGGGGAGCTGTTTTTT
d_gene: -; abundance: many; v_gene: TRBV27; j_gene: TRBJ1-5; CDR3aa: CASSLSGQGRHQPQHF; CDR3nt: TGTGCCAGCAGTTTAAGCGGCCAGGGTCGGCATCAGCCCCAGCATTTT
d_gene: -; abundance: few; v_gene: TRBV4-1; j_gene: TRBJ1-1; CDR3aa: CASSQLQMNTEAFF; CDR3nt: TGCGCCAGCAGCCAACTGCAGATGAACACTGAAGCTTTCTTT
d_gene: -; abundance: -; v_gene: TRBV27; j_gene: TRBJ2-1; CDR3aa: CASSFGGGNEQFF; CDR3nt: TGTGCCAGCAGTTTTGGGGGAGGCAATGAGCAGTTCTTC
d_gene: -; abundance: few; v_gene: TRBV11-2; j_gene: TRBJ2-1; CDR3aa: CASSLVRYNSNEQFF; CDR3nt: TGTGCCAGCAGCTTAGTTCGGTACAATTCCAATGAGCAGTTCTTC
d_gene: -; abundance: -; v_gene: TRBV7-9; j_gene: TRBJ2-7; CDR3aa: CASSLSQNLYEQYF; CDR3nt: TGTGCCAGCAGCTTATCCCAGAACCTCTACGAGCAGTACTTC
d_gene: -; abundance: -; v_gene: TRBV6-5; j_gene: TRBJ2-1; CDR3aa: CASSPLGREQFF; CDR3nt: TGTGCCAGCAGTCCCTTGGGGAGGGAGCAGTTCTTC
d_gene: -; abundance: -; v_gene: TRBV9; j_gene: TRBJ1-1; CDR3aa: CASSVASNTEAFF; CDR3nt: TGTGCCAGCAGCGTAGCTTCGAACACTGAAGCTTTCTTT
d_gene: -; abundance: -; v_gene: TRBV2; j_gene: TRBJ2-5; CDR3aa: CASSEGTQYF; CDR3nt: TGTGCCAGCAGTGAAGGGACCCAGTACTTC
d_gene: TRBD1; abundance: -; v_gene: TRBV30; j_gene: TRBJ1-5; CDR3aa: CAWSATGEQPQHF; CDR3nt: TGTGCCTGGAGCGCTACAGGGGAACAGCCCCAGCATTTT
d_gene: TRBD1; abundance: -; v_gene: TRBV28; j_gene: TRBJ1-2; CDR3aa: CASVSGTDNYGYTF; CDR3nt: TGTGCCAGCGTATCCGGGACAGATAACTATGGCTACACCTTC
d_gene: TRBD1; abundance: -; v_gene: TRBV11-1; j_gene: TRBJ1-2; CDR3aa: CASSPSGQGYGYTF; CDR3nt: TGTGCCAGCAGCCCATCCGGACAGGGCTATGGCTACACCTTC
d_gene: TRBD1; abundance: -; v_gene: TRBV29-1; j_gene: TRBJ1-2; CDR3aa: CSVERTGLFGYTF; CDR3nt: TGCAGCGTAGAGAGGACAGGGCTTTTTGGCTACACCTTC
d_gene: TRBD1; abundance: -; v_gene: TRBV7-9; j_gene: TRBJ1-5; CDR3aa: CASSFGQGGNQPQHF; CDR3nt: TGTGCCAGCAGCTTCGGACAGGGAGGCAATCAGCCCCAGCATTTT
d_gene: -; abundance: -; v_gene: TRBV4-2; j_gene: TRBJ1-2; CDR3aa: CASSQTDSRRPYGYTF; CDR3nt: TGTGCCAGCAGCCAGACGGACAGCCGGAGGCCCTATGGCTACACCTTC
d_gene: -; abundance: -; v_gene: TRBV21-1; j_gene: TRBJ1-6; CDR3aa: CASSWAGPYSPLHF; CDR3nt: TGTGCCAGCAGCTGGGCAGGGCCCTACTCACCCCTCCACTTT
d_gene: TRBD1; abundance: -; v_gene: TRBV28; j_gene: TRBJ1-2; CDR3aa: CASHAGQGSGYTF; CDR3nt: TGTGCCAGTCACGCCGGACAGGGGAGTGGCTACACCTTC
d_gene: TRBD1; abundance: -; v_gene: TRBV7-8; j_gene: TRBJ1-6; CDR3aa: CASSAPMDRGNSPLHF; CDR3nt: TGTGCCAGCAGCGCTCCCATGGACAGGGGCAATTCACCCCTCCACTTT
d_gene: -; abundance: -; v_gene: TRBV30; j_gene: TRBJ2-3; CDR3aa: CAWRSRLRTDTQYF; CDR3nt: TGTGCCTGGAGGTCGAGACTCCGCACAGATACGCAGTATTTT
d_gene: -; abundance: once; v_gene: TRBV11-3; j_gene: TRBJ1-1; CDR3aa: CASSHTEDTEAFF; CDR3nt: TGTGCCAGCAGCCACACTGAGGACACTGAAGCTTTCTTT
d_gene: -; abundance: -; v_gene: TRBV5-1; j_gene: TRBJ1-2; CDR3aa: CASSQITQGDGYTF; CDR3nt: TGCGCCAGCAGCCAAATCACACAGGGCGATGGCTACACCTTC
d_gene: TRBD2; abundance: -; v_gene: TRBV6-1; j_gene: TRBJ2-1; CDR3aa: CASTWASGGANEQFF; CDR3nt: TGTGCCAGCACCTGGGCTAGCGGGGGGGCAAATGAGCAGTTCTTC
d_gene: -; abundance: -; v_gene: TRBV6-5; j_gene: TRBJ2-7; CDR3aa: CASQYGGSGLYEQYF; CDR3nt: TGTGCCAGCCAGTACGGAGGGAGTGGACTCTACGAGCAGTACTTC
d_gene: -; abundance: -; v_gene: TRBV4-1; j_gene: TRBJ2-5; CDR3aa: CASSQDQVGRETQYF; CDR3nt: TGCGCCAGCAGCCAAGATCAGGTGGGGCGGGAGACCCAGTACTTC
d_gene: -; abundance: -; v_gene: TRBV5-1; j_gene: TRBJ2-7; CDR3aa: CASSEGPPSYEQYF; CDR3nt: TGCGCCAGCAGCGAGGGACCGCCATCCTACGAGCAGTACTTC
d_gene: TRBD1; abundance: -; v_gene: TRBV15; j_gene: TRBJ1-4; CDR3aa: CATSSPGTGNEKLFF; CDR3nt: TGTGCCACCAGCAGCCCCGGGACAGGGAATGAAAAACTGTTTTTT
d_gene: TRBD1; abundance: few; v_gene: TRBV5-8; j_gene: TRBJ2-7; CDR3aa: CASSPGTGGTEQYF; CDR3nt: TGTGCCAGCAGCCCCGGGACAGGGGGTACCGAGCAGTACTTC
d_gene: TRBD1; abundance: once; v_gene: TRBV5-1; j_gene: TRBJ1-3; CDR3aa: CASSLADRAYSGNTIYF; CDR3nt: TGCGCCAGCAGCTTGGCGGACAGGGCCTACTCTGGAAACACCATATATTTT
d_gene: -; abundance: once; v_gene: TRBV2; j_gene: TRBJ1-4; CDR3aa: CASSELVGAGATNEKLFF; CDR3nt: TGTGCCAGCAGTGAATTGGTAGGGGCCGGAGCAACTAATGAAAAACTGTTTTTT
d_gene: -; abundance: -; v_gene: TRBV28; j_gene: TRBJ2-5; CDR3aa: CASSVSTETQYF; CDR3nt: TGTGCCAGCAGCGTCTCGACAGAGACCCAGTACTTC
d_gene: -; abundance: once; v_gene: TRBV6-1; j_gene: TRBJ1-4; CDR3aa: CASSVETKLFF; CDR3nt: TGTGCCAGCAGTGTTGAGACGAAACTGTTTTTT
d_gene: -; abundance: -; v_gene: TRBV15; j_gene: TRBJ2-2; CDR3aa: CATSRGTLTGELFF; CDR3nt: TGTGCCACCAGCAGAGGGACACTCACCGGGGAGCTGTTTTTT
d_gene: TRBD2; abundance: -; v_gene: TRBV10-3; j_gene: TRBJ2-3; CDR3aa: CAISEWTSSGDTQYF; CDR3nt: TGTGCCATCAGTGAGTGGACTAGCTCGGGTGATACGCAGTATTTT
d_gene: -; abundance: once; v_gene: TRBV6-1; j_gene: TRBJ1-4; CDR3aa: CASSALGRRDEKLFF; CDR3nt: TGTGCCAGCAGTGCATTGGGAAGGAGGGATGAAAAACTGTTTTTT
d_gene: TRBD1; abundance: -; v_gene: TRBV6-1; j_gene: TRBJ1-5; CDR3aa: CASSVGQGYRPQHF; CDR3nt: TGTGCCAGCAGTGTCGGACAGGGTTATCGGCCCCAGCATTTT
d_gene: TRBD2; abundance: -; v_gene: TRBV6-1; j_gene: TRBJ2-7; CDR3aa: CASSELGGAYEQYF; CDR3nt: TGTGCCAGCAGTGAGCTCGGGGGGGCCTACGAGCAGTACTTC
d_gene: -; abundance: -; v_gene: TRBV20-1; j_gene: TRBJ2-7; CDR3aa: CSARGPSEQYF; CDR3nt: TGCAGTGCTAGAGGGCCCTCCGAGCAGTACTTC
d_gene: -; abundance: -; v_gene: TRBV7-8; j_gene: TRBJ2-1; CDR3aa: CASSLVPAAYEQFF; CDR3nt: TGTGCCAGCAGCTTAGTACCGGCAGCCTATGAGCAGTTCTTC
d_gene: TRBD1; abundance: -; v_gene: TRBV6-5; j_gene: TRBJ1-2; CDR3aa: CASSSLQRGPYGYTF; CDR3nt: TGTGCCAGCAGTTCCCTCCAGAGGGGGCCCTATGGCTACACCTTC
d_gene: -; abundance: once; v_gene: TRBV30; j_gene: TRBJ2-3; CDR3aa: CAWSVSSDTQYF; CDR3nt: TGTGCCTGGAGTGTGTCCTCAGATACGCAGTATTTT
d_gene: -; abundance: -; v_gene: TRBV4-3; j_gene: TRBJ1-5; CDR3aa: CASSQDRGNQPQHF; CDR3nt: TGCGCCAGCAGCCAAGATAGGGGCAATCAGCCCCAGCATTTT
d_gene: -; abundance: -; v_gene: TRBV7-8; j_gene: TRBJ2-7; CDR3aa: CASSATPWEQYF; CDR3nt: TGTGCCAGCAGCGCCACGCCCTGGGAGCAGTACTTC
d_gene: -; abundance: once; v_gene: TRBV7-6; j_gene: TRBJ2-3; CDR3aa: CASSSALTDTQYF; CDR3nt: TGTGCCAGCAGCTCTGCCCTCACAGATACGCAGTATTTT
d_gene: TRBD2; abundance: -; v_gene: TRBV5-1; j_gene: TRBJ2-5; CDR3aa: CASSPGLAGGTVWETQYF; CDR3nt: TGCGCCAGCAGCCCGGGACTAGCGGGGGGCACGGTTTGGGAGACCCAGTACTTC
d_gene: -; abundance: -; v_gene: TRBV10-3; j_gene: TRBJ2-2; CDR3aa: CAISAPQGTGELFF; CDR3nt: TGTGCCATCAGTGCCCCTCAGGGGACCGGGGAGCTGTTTTTT
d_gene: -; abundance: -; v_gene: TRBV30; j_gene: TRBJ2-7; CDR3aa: CAWNYGYEQYF; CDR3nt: TGTGCCTGGAACTACGGGTACGAGCAGTACTTC
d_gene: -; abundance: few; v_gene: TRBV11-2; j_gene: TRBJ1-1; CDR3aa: CASSYTPQGTEAFF; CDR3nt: TGTGCCAGCAGCTACACGCCTCAGGGGACTGAAGCTTTCTTT